This TCR beta chain was captured by sequencing in a study of cytomegalovirus exposure and HLA in healthy donors. As for the study in general: The same platform was used for the roughly 130 validation repertoires and the 650 to 800 first-cohort repertoires, a later analysis reported.

As regards this clone: The antigen is undetermined.

These donors were members of the approximately 110-subject validation cohort, a group separate from the roughly 670-subject first cohort. This CDR3 spans 16 amino acids. Trimming removed 1 base at V and 3 bases at J, with 13 bases between. The germline V gene encodes CDR1 MNHNS and CDR2 SASEGT. Study outcomes and limitations: Rarity marked most TCR sequences, yet some public TCRs occurred in many donors.

The assay was immunoSEQ multiplex PCR, and TCRdb's table has in-frame clones only and misses some. The table shows 160,000 or so clones, with 87% occurring only once. The sequence was collected from a young woman in good health and CMV-seronegative. The rearrangement links TRBV6-1 to TRBJ2-1, with TRBD2 as a possible D gene (6 bases). Sequencing input: PBMCs. CDR3 loop: CASSEGWRDLYNEQFF. The DNA for the CDR3 is TGTGCCAGCAGTGAAGGGTGGCGGGATCTCTACAATGAGCAGTTCTTC.